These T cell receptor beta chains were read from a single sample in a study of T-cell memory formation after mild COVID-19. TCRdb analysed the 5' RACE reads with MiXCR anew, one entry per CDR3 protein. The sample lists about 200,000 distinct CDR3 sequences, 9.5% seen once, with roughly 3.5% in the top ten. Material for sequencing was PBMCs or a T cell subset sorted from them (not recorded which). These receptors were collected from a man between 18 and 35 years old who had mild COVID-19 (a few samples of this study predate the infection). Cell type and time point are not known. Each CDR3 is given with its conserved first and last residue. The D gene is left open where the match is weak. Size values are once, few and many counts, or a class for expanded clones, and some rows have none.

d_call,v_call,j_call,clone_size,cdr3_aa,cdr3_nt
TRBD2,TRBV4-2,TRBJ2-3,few,CASSQAARGGSTDTQYF,TGTGCCAGCAGCCAAGCTGCTCGCGGGGGTTCCACAGATACGCAGTATTTT
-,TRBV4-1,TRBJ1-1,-,CASSQEVFVDPTGGAFF,TGCGCCAGCAGCCAAGAAGTGTTTGTTGACCCAACGGGAGGAGCTTTCTTT
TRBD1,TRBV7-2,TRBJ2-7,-,CASSVPGQGAYEQYF,TGTGCCAGCAGCGTGCCGGGACAGGGCGCCTACGAGCAGTACTTC
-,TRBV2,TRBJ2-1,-,CASIMDGYNEQFF,TGTGCCAGCATCATGGACGGCTACAATGAGCAGTTCTTC
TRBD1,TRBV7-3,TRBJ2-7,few,CASSLGQGLEQYF,TGTGCCAGCAGCTTGGGACAGGGGTTGGAGCAGTACTTC
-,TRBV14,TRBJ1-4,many,CASSQWTDVNEKLFF,TGTGCCAGCAGCCAATGGACTGATGTTAATGAAAAACTGTTTTTT
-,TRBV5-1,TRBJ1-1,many,CASSPPPGRGDTEAFF,TGCGCCAGCAGCCCACCGCCGGGACGAGGAGACACTGAAGCTTTCTTT
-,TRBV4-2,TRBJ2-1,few,CASSQGADYNEQFF,TGTGCCAGCAGCCAAGGTGCGGATTACAATGAGCAGTTCTTC
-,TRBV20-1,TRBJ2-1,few,CSARALEGTTGNEQFF,TGCAGTGCTAGAGCTCTGGAGGGGACGACAGGGAATGAGCAGTTCTTC
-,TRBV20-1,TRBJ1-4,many,CSARDLNGAEKLFF,TGCAGTGCTAGAGATTTGAATGGAGCGGAAAAACTGTTTTTT
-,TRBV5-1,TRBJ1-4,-,CASSTNRVANEKLFF,TGCGCCAGCAGCACAAACAGGGTTGCTAATGAAAAACTGTTTTTT
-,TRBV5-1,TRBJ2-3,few,CASSLEDATDTQYF,TGCGCCAGCAGCTTGGAGGACGCCACAGATACGCAGTATTTT
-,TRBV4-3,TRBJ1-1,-,CASSQLVAGNTEAFF,TGCGCCAGCAGCCAACTTGTAGCAGGGAACACTGAAGCTTTCTTT
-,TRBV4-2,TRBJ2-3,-,CASRLEGRGVADTQYF,TGTGCCAGCAGACTCGAGGGTCGAGGAGTCGCAGATACGCAGTATTTT
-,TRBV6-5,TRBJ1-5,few,CASSRVSGNQPQHF,TGTGCCAGCAGTCGGGTCAGCGGCAATCAGCCCCAGCATTTT
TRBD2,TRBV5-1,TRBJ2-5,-,CASSLGPSGGAETQYF,TGCGCCAGCAGCTTGGGACCCAGCGGGGGGGCCGAGACCCAGTACTTC
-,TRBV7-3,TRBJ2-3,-,CASSLRGPGDTQYF,TGTGCCAGCAGCTTACGGGGGCCGGGAGATACGCAGTATTTT
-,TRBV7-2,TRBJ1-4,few,CASSKTGEGKLFF,TGTGCCAGCAGCAAAACGGGGGAAGGAAAACTGTTTTTT
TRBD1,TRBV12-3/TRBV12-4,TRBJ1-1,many,CASSYGQGYTEAFF,TGTGCCAGCAGTTACGGACAGGGGTACACTGAAGCTTTCTTT
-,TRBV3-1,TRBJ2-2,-,CASSQAGAGELFF,TGTGCCAGCAGCCAAGCGGGGGCCGGGGAGCTGTTTTTT
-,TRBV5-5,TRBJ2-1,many,CASSPTVSEQFF,TGTGCCAGCAGCCCAACAGTCTCTGAGCAGTTCTTC
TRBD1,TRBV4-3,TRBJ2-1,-,CASSQDIRQGASYNEQFF,TGCGCCAGCAGCCAAGATATTAGACAGGGGGCCTCCTACAATGAGCAGTTCTTC